This entry describes one TCR beta chain. Germline CDR1 is SGHAT and CDR2 is FQNNGV. V was cut by 5 bases and J by 4 bases, with 14 bases left in between. The CDR3 contains 14 residues. Profiled with immunoSEQ multiplex PCR; TCRdb holds only in-frame clones, not every one. This sample has around 170,000 clones; roughly 70% occur once, and the top ten carry about 3%. This specimen comes from a study of blood T cell repertoires in COVID-19. Study information: T cells, B-cell-depleted T cells, or PBMCs supplied cDNA or gDNA.

The receptor was derived from a woman at least 80 years old with acute or convalescent COVID-19. The sequenced material came from peripheral blood. The V gene is TRBV11-2, the J gene TRBJ1-1; no clear D gene. The CDR3 reads CASSPALGSTEAFF. Here the CDR3 DNA reads TGTGCCAGCAGCCCGGCCCTCGGGAGCACTGAAGCTTTCTTT.